The clone carrying this T cell receptor beta chain has just a few counts. Antigen: not known. This specimen comes from a study of Ad26.COV2.S vaccination and SARS-CoV-2 variants. About the research overall: Donor allocation was to the COV1001 Ad26.COV2.S trial arm. Dosing was one shot or two shots 56 days apart.

The V end was cut by 2 bases, the J end by 0 bases, with 12 bases between. The CDR3 runs to 16 residues. The germline V gene has CDR1 MNHEY and CDR2 SMNVEV (reference sequence). As to treatment: around 19 received Ad26.COV2.S at low or high dose, single or two shots; about 5 received placebo; per-sample allocation not given. The investigators took samples on day 63 after the first vaccine or placebo injection. A Boston adult aged 18-55 years was the donor. Study-level points and caveats: Greater spike-specific TCR breadth was seen in vaccine recipients than in placebo recipients.

Clones were sequenced by immunoSEQ multiplex PCR, and TCRdb holds only the in-frame ones, with some missing. This sample has approximately 400,000 clones, with 83% found just once. This receptor was identified in a person aged 18-65 years who received the Ad26.COV2.S COVID-19 vaccine or a placebo. The starting material was peripheral blood, obtained in a trial of Ad26.COV2.S vaccine versus placebo. This chain links TRBV27 with TRBJ2-3; D call uncertain. The CDR3 nucleotides are TGTGCCAGCAGTTTAGTACCGGGCCTAAGCACAGATACGCAGTATTTT. Amino acid sequence: CASSLVPGLSTDTQYF.